The T cell receptor (beta chain) under discussion was sequenced for a study of spatial heterogeneity in lung cancer. Study-level points and caveats: Higher tumor mutation counts went along with higher counts of expanded intratumoral alpha and beta TCRs. Nonsynonymous mutations, ubiquitous and regional, were tracked respectively by counts of ubiquitous and regional expanded TCRs.

Stated time point: sample taken at primary tumor resection. TCRdb redid the calling of the 5' RACE reads with MiXCR, one entry per CDR3 protein. The profile shows 15,000 to 20,000 distinct CDR3 sequences, 6.2% of them singletons. This clonotype occurred many times. The antigen is not known. Source: lung tumor tissue, taken at surgery. The sequence was obtained from a male donor with early-stage non-small cell lung cancer.

CDR3: CASSLSTGELFF. CDR3 bases: TGTGCCAGCAGCTTGTCTACCGGGGAGCTGTTTTTT. The gene calls are TRBV5-6 and TRBJ2-2, with D unclear. Germline CDR1 and CDR2: SGHDT and YYEEEE. The CDR3 spans 12 residues. The V end lost 1 base, the J end lost 5 bases, and 3 bases lay between the germline ends.